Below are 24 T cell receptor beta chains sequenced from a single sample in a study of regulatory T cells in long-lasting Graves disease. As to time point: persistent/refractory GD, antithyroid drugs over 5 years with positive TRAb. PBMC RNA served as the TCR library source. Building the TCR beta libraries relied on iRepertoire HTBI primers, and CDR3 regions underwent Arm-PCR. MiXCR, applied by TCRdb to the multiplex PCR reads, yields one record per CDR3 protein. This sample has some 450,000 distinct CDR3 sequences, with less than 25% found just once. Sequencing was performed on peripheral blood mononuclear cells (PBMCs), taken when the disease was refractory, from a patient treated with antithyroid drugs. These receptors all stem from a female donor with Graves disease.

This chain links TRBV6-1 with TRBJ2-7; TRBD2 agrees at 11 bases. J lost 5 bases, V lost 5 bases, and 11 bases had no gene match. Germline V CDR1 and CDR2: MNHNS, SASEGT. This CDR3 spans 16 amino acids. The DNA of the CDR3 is TGTGCCAGCAGTCCTAATCTAGCGGGAGGAAGTAACGAGCAGTACTTC. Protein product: CASSPNLAGGSNEQYF.

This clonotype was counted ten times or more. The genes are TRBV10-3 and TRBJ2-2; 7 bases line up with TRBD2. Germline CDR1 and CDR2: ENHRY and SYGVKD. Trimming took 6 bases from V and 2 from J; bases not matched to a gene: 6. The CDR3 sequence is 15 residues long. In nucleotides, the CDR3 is TGTGCCATCAGGCCTCCGGGACTAAACACCGGGGAGCTGTTTTTT. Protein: CAIRPPGLNTGELFF.

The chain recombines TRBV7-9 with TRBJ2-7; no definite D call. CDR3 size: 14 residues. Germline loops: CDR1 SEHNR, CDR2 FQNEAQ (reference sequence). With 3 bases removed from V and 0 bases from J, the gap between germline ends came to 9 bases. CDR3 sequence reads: CASSFGNGSYEQYF. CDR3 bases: TGTGCCAGCAGCTTCGGAAATGGCTCCTACGAGCAGTACTTC.

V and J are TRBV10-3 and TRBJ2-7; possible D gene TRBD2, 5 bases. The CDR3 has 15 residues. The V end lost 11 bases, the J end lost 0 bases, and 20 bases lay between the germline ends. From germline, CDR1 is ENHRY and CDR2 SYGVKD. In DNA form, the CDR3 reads TGTGCCGACCCAAGGGAGAATTTAAGCTCCTACGAGCAGTACTTC. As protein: CADPRENLSSYEQYF.

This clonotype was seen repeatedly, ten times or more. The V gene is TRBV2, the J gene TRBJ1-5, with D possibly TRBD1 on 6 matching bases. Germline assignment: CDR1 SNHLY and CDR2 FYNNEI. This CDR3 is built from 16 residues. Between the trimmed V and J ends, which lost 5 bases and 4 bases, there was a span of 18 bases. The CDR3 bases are TGTGCCAGCAGTCAGAGGACCGTGACAGGTAATCAGCCCCAGCATTTT. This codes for CASSQRTVTGNQPQHF.

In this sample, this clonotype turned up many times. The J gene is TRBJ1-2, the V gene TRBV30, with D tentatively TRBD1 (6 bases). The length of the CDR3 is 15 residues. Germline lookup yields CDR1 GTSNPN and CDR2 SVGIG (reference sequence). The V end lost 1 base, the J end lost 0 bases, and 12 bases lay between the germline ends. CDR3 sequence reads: CAWSGGTPTNYGYTF. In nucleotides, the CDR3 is TGTGCCTGGAGTGGGGGGACACCGACTAACTATGGCTACACCTTC.

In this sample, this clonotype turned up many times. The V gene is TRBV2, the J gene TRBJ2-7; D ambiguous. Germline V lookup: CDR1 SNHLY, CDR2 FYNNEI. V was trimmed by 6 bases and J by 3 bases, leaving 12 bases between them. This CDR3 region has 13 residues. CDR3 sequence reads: CASSAGEFYEQYF. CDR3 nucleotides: TGTGCCAGCAGCGCAGGCGAATTCTACGAGCAGTACTTC.

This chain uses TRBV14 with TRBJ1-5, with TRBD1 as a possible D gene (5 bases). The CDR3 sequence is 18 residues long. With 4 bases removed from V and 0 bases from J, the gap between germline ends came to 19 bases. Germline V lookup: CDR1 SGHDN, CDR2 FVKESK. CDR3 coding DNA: TGTGCCAGCAGCCTCAATGGGGGTCCTCCTTGTAGCAATCAGCCCCAGCATTTT. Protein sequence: CASSLNGGPPCSNQPQHF.

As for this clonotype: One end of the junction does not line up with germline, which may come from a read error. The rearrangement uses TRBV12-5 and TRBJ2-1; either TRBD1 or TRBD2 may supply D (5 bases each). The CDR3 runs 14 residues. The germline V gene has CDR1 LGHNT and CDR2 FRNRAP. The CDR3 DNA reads TGTGCTAGTGGGTTGGAAATCGGGACCAATGAGCAGTTCTTC. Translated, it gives CASGLEIGTNEQFF.

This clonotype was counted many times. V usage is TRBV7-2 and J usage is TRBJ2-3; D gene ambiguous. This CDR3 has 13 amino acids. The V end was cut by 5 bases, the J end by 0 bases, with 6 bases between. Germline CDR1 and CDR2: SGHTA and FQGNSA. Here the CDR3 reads CASSLSSTDTQYF. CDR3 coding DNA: TGTGCCAGCAGCCTCTCTAGCACAGATACGCAGTATTTT.

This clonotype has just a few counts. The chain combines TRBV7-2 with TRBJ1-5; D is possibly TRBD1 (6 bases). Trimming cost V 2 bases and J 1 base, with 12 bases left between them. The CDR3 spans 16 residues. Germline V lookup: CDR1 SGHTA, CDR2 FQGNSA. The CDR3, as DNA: TGTGCCAGCAGCTTATGGGGACACAGCAGCAATCAGCCCCAGCATTTT. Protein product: CASSLWGHSSNQPQHF.

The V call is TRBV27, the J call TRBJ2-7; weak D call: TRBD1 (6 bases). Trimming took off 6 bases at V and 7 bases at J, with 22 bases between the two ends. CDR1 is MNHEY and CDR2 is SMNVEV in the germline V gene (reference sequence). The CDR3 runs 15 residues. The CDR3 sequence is CASSQVGNREQEQYF. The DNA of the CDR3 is TGTGCCAGCAGCCAAGTCGGGAACAGGGAGCAAGAGCAGTACTTC.

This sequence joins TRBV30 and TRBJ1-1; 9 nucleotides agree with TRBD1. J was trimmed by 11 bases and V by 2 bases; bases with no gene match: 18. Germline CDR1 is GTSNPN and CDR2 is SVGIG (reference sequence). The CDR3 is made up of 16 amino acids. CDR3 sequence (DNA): TGTGCCTGGAGTTTCTGGGTGACAGGGGGACCCGGCCGGGCTTTCTTT. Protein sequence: CAWSFWVTGGPGRAFF.

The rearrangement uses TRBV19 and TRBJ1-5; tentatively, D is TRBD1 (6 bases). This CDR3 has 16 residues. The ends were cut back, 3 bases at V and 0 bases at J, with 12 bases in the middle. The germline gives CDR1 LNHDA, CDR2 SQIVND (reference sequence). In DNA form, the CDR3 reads TGTGCCAGTAGTATCAGGGGCCGAGCTAGCAATCAGCCCCAGCATTTT. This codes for CASSIRGRASNQPQHF.

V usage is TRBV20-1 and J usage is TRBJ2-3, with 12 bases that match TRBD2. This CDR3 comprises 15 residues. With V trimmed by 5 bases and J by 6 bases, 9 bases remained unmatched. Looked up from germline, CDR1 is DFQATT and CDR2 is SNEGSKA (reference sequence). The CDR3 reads CSAGGLAGVVDTQYF. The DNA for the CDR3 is TGCAGTGCTGGGGGACTAGCGGGTGTGGTGGATACGCAGTATTTT.

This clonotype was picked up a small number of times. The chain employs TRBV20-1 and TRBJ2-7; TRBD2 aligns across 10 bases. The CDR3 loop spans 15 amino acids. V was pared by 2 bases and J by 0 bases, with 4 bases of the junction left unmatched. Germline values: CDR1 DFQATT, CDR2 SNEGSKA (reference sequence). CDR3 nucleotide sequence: TGCAGTGCTAGAATCTGGACTAGCGGCTCCTACGAGCAGTACTTC. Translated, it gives CSARIWTSGSYEQYF.

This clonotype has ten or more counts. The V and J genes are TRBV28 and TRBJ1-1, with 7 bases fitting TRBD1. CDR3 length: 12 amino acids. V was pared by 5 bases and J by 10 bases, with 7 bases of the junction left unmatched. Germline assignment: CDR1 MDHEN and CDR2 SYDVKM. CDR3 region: CASSRGTVTAFF. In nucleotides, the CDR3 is TGTGCCAGCAGTCGGGGGACAGTGACAGCTTTCTTT.

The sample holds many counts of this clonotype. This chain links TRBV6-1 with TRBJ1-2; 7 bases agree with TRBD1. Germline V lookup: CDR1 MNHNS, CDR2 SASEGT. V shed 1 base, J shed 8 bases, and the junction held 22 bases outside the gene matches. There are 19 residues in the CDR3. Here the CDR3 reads CASSEGERGTVTFRDGYTF. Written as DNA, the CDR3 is TGTGCCAGCAGTGAAGGCGAGCGCGGGACAGTGACCTTCCGGGACGGCTACACCTTC.

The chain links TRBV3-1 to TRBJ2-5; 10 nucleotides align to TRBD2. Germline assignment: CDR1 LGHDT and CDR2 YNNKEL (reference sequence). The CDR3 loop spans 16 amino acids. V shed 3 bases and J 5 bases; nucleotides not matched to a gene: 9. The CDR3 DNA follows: TGTGCCAGCAGCCAGCCGGGGCTAGCGGGAGCGGAGACCCAGTACTTC. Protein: CASSQPGLAGAETQYF.

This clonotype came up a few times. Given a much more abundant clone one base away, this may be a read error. This chain's CDR3 is CASSVAGQGALQGHTF. The CDR3 DNA follows: TGTGCCAGCAGTGTCGCGGGACAGGGGGCATTGCAAGGCCACACCTTC. The chain links TRBV28 to TRBJ1-2, with 12 bases aligning to TRBD1. This CDR3 is 16 amino acids long. After removal of 5 bases from V and 12 bases from J, the junction contained 16 bases not matched to a gene. CDR1 MDHEN and CDR2 SYDVKM come from the germline V gene.

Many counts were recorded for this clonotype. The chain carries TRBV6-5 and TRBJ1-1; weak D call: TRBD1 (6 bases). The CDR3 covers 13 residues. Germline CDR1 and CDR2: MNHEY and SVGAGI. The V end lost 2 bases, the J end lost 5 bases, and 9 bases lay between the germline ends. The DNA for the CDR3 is TGTGCCAGCAGTTACGACAGGAGAACTGAAGCTTTCTTT. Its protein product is CASSYDRRTEAFF.

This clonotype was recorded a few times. CDR3 region: CASSTLTGPEAFF. In DNA, the CDR3 is TGTGCCAGCAGCACCCTGACAGGCCCTGAAGCTTTCTTT. The V and J genes are TRBV7-9 and TRBJ1-1; the D gene is possibly TRBD1 (6 bases). Trimming shortened V by 5 bases and J by 6 bases, and 13 bases separated the two germline ends. The CDR3 is 13 residues long. In germline, CDR1 is SEHNR, CDR2 FQNEAQ (reference sequence).

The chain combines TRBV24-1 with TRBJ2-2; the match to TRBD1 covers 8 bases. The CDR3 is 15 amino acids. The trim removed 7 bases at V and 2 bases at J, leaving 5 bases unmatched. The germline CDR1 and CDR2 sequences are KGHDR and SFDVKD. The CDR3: CATSAGQANTGELFF. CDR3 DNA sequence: TGTGCCACCAGCGCGGGACAGGCCAACACCGGGGAGCTGTTTTTT.

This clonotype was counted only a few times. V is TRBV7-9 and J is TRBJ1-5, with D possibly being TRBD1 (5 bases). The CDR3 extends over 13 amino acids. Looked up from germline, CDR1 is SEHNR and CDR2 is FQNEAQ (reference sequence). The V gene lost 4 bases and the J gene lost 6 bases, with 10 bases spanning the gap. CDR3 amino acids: CASSWGSSQPQHF. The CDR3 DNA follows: TGTGCCAGCAGCTGGGGGAGTAGTCAGCCCCAGCATTTT. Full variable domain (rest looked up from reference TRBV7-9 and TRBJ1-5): DTGVSQNPRHKITKRGQNVTFRCDPISEHNRLYWYRQTLGQGPEFLTYFQNEAQLEKSRLLSDRFSAERPKGSFSTLEIQRTEQGDSAMYLCASSWGSSQPQHFGDGTRLSIL.